This T cell receptor beta chain was captured in a study of T cell responses to AZD1222 COVID-19 vaccine. Study-wide results and caveats: It was only a handful of AZD1222 recipients who were seropositive at baseline. When two AZD1222 doses had been given, Spike-specific TCR breadth and depth rose. Most donors were white British, females outnumbered males, and clonal diversity was possibly underestimated.

Notes on this clone: Its cognate antigen is unknown.

Here immunoSEQ multiplex PCR was the method, and the copy in TCRdb shows in-frame clones only, minus some. The repertoire holds more than 75,000 clones, about nine tenths seen once, with 5.4% in the top ten. Deletions cut 2 bases from V and 0 bases from J, with 8 bases between. Germline loops: CDR1 ENHRY, CDR2 SYGVKD. The CDR3 is 16 residues long. The chain carries TRBV10-3 and TRBJ1-6, with D unclear. This TCR came from an adult who received the AZD1222 COVID-19 vaccine. The source material was peripheral blood, sampled 28 days after the second AZD1222 dose. CDR3 DNA: TGTGCCATCAGTGAGGACCGGAGCTCCTATAATTCACCCCTCCACTTT. It encodes CAISEDRSSYNSPLHF.